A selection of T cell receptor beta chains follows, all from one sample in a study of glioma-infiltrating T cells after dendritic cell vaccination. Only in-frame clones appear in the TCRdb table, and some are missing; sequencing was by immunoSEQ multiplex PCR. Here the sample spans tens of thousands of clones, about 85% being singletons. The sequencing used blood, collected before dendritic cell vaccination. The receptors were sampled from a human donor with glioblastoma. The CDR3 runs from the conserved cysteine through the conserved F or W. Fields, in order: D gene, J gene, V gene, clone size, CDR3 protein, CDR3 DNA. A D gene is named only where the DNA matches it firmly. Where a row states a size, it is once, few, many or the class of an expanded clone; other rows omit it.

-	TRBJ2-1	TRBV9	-	CASSVAQGLNNEQFF	TGTGCCAGCAGCGTAGCACAGGGATTAAACAATGAGCAGTTCTTC
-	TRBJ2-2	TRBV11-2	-	CASSLGVWGQGPNTGELFF	TGTGCCAGCAGCTTAGGGGTATGGGGACAAGGACCGAACACCGGGGAGCTGTTTTTT
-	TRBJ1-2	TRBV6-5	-	CASTQGGLANYGYTF	TGTGCCAGCACCCAAGGAGGGTTAGCTAACTATGGCTACACCTTC
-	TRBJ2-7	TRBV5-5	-	CASSLAPPREGAWYEQYF	TGTGCCAGCAGCTTGGCCCCACCTCGGGAGGGGGCTTGGTACGAGCAGTACTTC
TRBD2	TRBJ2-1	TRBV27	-	CASSSLLAGEIQKQFF	TGTGCCAGCAGTTCACTACTAGCGGGAGAAATACAAAAGCAGTTCTTC
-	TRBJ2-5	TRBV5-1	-	CASSLGGVQETQYF	TGCGCCAGCAGCTTGGGCGGGGTACAAGAGACCCAGTACTTC
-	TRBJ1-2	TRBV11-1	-	CASSSSWAGSVGYTF	TGTGCCAGCAGCTCTTCTTGGGCCGGGAGTGTTGGCTACACCTTC
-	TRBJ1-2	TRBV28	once	CASRSGIGYGYTF	TGTGCCAGCAGGTCAGGGATCGGCTATGGCTACACCTTC
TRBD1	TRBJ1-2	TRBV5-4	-	CASSLETGPLLYGYTF	TGTGCCAGCAGCTTGGAGACAGGGCCTCTCCTCTATGGCTACACCTTC
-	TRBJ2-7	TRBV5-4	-	CASSEDYRYEQYF	TGTGCCAGCAGCGAAGACTACCGCTACGAGCAGTACTTC
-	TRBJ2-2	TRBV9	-	CASSVVGSINTGELFF	TGTGCCAGCAGCGTAGTTGGTAGTATAAACACCGGGGAGCTGTTTTTT
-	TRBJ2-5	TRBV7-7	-	CASSLGQGYGETQYF	TGTGCCAGCAGCTTAGGGCAGGGCTACGGAGAGACCCAGTACTTC
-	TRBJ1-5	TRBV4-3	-	CASSQDRGGQEPQHF	TGCGCCAGCAGCCAAGATCGGGGGGGTCAGGAGCCCCAGCATTTT
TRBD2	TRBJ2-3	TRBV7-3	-	CASSSTSGDTDTQYF	TGTGCCAGCAGCTCCACTAGCGGAGACACAGATACGCAGTATTTT
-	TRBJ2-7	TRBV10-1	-	CASSVSRVSEQYF	TGCGCCAGCAGTGTTTCCAGGGTGAGCGAGCAGTACTTC
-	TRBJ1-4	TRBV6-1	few	CASKLQENEKLFF	TGTGCCAGCAAGCTACAGGAGAATGAAAAACTGTTTTTT
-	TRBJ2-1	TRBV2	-	CASSGFRSYNEQFF	TGTGCCAGCAGTGGGTTCCGCAGCTACAATGAGCAGTTCTTC
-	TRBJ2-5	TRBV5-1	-	CASSLGPTSEETQYF	TGCGCCAGCAGCTTGGGCCCCACTAGTGAGGAGACCCAGTACTTC
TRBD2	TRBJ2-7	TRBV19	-	CASKKGPGGDEQYF	TGTGCCAGTAAAAAGGGTCCGGGGGGGGACGAGCAGTACTTC
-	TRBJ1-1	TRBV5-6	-	CASSVFFYGGEGGTEAFF	TGTGCCAGCAGCGTCTTTTTTTACGGAGGGGAGGGGGGCACTGAAGCTTTCTTT
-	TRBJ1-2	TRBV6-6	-	CASTYPRGAGYGYTF	TGTGCCAGCACCTACCCCCGGGGGGCTGGTTATGGCTACACCTTC
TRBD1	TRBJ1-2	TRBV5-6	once	CASSLAGGDYGYTF	TGTGCCAGCAGCTTAGCAGGGGGCGACTATGGCTACACCTTC
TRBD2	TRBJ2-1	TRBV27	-	CASKGLAGLQFF	TGTGCCAGCAAGGGACTAGCGGGGTTGCAGTTCTTC
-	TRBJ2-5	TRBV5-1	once	CASSSQETQYF	TGCGCCAGCAGCTCTCAAGAGACCCAGTACTTC
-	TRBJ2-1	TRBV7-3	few	CASSLVGGEQFF	TGTGCCAGCAGCTTAGTGGGCGGGGAGCAGTTCTTC
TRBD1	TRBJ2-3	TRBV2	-	CASGEGARVDTQYF	TGTGCCAGCGGTGAGGGGGCACGGGTAGATACGCAGTATTTT
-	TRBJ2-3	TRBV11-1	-	CASSVPSTDTQYF	TGTGCCAGCAGCGTCCCAAGCACAGATACGCAGTATTTT
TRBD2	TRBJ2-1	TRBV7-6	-	CASSSGTSGSIWEQFF	TGTGCCAGCAGCTCGGGGACTAGCGGGAGTATATGGGAGCAGTTCTTC
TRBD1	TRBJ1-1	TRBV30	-	CAWTGRDSWNTEAFF	TGTGCCTGGACTGGACGGGACAGCTGGAACACTGAAGCTTTCTTT
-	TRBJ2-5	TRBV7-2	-	CASSLATSGPQETQYF	TGTGCCAGCAGCTTAGCTACCTCAGGCCCTCAAGAGACCCAGTACTTC
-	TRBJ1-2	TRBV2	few	CASSEARRENYGYTF	TGTGCCAGCAGTGAAGCGCGCAGGGAAAACTATGGCTACACCTTC
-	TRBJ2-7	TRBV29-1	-	CSAKTGPYEQYF	TGCAGCGCTAAGACAGGCCCCTACGAGCAGTACTTC
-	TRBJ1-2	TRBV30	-	CAWNGNYGYTF	TGTGCCTGGAACGGTAACTATGGCTACACCTTC
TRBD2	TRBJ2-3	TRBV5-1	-	CASRLSGGADTQYF	TGCGCCAGCAGATTGAGCGGGGGGGCAGATACGCAGTATTTT
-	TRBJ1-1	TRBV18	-	CASSQTEMNTEAFF	TGTGCCAGCTCACAAACAGAAATGAACACTGAAGCTTTCTTT
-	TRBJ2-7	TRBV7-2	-	CASSLAQVRYEQYF	TGTGCCAGCAGCTTAGCACAAGTGAGGTACGAGCAGTACTTC
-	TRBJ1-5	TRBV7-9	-	CASSGDNSNQPQHF	TGTGCCAGCAGCGGGGACAATAGCAATCAGCCCCAGCATTTT
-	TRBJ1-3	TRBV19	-	CASSKASSGNTIYF	TGTGCCAGTAGTAAAGCCTCCTCTGGAAACACCATATATTTT
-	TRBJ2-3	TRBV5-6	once	CASSLAQGTSTDTQYF	TGTGCCAGCAGCTTGGCACAGGGTACTAGCACAGATACGCAGTATTTT
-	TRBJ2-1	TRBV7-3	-	CASSPLALSSYNEQFF	TGTGCCAGCAGCCCCCTAGCGCTGAGCTCCTACAATGAGCAGTTCTTC
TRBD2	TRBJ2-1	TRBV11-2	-	CASSLTSGGVEEQFF	TGTGCCAGCAGCCTGACTAGCGGGGGGGTTGAGGAGCAGTTCTTC
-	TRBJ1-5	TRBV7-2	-	CASSGPGYSNQPQHF	TGTGCCAGCAGCGGGCCGGGATATAGCAATCAGCCCCAGCATTTT
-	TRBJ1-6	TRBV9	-	CASSVGENPSPLHF	TGTGCCAGCAGCGTTGGAGAGAACCCTTCCCCCCTCCACTTT
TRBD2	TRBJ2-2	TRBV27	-	CASSLSSLAGGITGELFF	TGTGCCAGCAGTTTATCTAGCCTAGCGGGGGGGATTACCGGGGAGCTGTTTTTT
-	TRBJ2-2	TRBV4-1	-	CAGWDKFRTGELFF	TGCGCCGGCTGGGACAAGTTCCGCACCGGGGAGCTGTTTTTT
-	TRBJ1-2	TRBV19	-	CASSTGPGGSYGYTF	TGTGCCAGTAGTACCGGTCCGGGAGGGTCTTATGGCTACACCTTC
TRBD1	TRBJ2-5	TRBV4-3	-	CASSQTTGMGETQYF	TGCGCCAGCAGCCAAACGACAGGGATGGGAGAGACCCAGTACTTC